Listed below are T cell receptor beta chains from one sample, sequenced in a study of cytomegalovirus exposure and HLA in healthy donors. Assay: immunoSEQ multiplex PCR; the TCRdb copy retains only in-frame clones and omits some. The sample lists more than 95,000 clones, roughly 72% seen once, with over 4.5% in the top ten. Sequenced material: PBMCs. The receptor set was obtained from a young woman in good health and CMV-seropositive. CDR3s include the opening cysteine and the closing phenylalanine or tryptophan. D genes are given only for firm matches. Part of the rows lack a size; the others show once, few, many or a class for expanded clones.

J gene	D gene	CDR3 length	V gene	clone size	CDR3 protein	CDR3 DNA
TRBJ2-2	TRBD2	13	TRBV6-5	NA	CATRGLAREELFF	TGTGCCACCCGGGGACTAGCGAGGGAGGAGCTGTTTTTT
TRBJ1-2	NA	11	TRBV28	NA	CAAGGTHGYTF	TGTGCAGCAGGAGGGACCCATGGCTACACCTTC
TRBJ1-5	TRBD1	15	TRBV5-3	NA	CARSLVRDRAQPQHF	TGTGCCAGAAGCTTGGTCAGGGACAGGGCTCAGCCCCAGCATTTT
TRBJ1-1	NA	13	TRBV6-5	NA	CASRGPANTEAFF	TGTGCCAGCAGGGGGCCGGCGAACACTGAAGCTTTCTTT
TRBJ2-5	NA	15	TRBV5-6	once	CASSPSPGSGETQYF	TGTGCCAGCAGCCCCTCGCCCGGGAGTGGTGAGACCCAGTACTTC
TRBJ2-2	NA	14	TRBV7-2	NA	CASSVPGGTGELFF	TGTGCCAGCAGCGTTCCCGGGGGAACCGGGGAGCTGTTTTTT
TRBJ2-1	NA	11	TRBV30	NA	CAWSDLDEQFF	TGTGCCTGGAGTGATCTCGATGAGCAGTTCTTC
TRBJ2-1	TRBD2	13	TRBV10-3	NA	CAVEREGYNEQFF	TGTGCCGTGGAGCGGGAGGGCTACAATGAGCAGTTCTTC
TRBJ1-4	TRBD1	14	TRBV6-5	medium-sized	CASSEQGWGEKLFF	TGTGCCAGCAGTGAACAGGGGTGGGGTGAAAAACTGTTTTTT
TRBJ2-7	TRBD1	14	TRBV11-3	NA	CASSLAGQSYEQYF	TGTGCCAGCAGCTTAGCGGGACAGTCCTACGAGCAGTACTTC
TRBJ2-5	NA	17	TRBV7-6	NA	CASSPVGAGRSEETQYF	TGTGCCAGCAGCCCCGTGGGTGCGGGGAGGTCGGAAGAGACCCAGTACTTC
TRBJ1-2	NA	12	TRBV4-1	NA	CASSQETGSYTF	TGCGCCAGCAGCCAAGAAACAGGGAGCTACACCTTC
TRBJ1-4	NA	14	TRBV30	NA	CAWTGVATNEKLFF	TGTGCCTGGACAGGGGTAGCGACTAATGAAAAACTGTTTTTT
TRBJ2-7	TRBD2	17	TRBV9	NA	CASSPKGETSVAYEQYF	TGTGCCAGCAGCCCAAAAGGTGAGACTAGCGTCGCCTACGAGCAGTACTTC
TRBJ2-1	NA	11	TRBV6-1	NA	CASRAEGEQFF	TGTGCCAGCAGGGCAGAGGGTGAGCAGTTCTTC
TRBJ2-2	TRBD1	16	TRBV6-1	NA	CASSVPGTGDTGELFF	TGTGCCAGCAGTGTCCCCGGGACAGGGGACACCGGGGAGCTGTTTTTT
TRBJ2-3	TRBD1	17	TRBV9	NA	CASSVDFWTGAGDTQYF	TGTGCCAGCAGCGTAGATTTCTGGACAGGGGCGGGAGATACGCAGTATTTT
TRBJ2-1	TRBD2	13	TRBV10-2	NA	CASNLAGGTEQFF	TGCGCCAGCAACCTAGCGGGAGGGACTGAGCAGTTCTTC
TRBJ2-7	NA	14	TRBV2	NA	CASSPQGYTYEQYF	TGTGCCAGCAGTCCACAGGGCTACACCTACGAGCAGTACTTC
TRBJ2-1	TRBD2	16	TRBV2	NA	CASSHLAGASYNEQFF	TGTGCCAGCAGTCATCTAGCGGGAGCGTCTTACAATGAGCAGTTCTTC
TRBJ1-5	NA	14	TRBV6-6	NA	CASSYAGSNQPQHF	TGTGCCAGCAGTTATGCAGGGTCCAATCAGCCCCAGCATTTT
TRBJ2-3	NA	14	TRBV29-1	once	CSVENYRVADTQYF	TGCAGCGTTGAAAACTACAGGGTGGCAGATACGCAGTATTTT
TRBJ2-7	TRBD2	14	TRBV13	NA	CASSLGGRPSEQYF	TGTGCCAGCAGCTTAGGCGGGAGGCCCTCCGAGCAGTACTTC
TRBJ1-2	NA	15	TRBV7-9	NA	CASSPSDRPQYGYTF	TGTGCCAGCAGCCCATCTGACAGGCCTCAATATGGCTACACCTTC
TRBJ2-7	NA	13	TRBV10-3	NA	CAIGNGGDYEQYF	TGTGCCATCGGGAACGGGGGAGACTACGAGCAGTACTTC
TRBJ1-4	NA	16	TRBV2	NA	CASSAPGPTTNEKLFF	TGTGCCAGCAGTGCCCCTGGCCCAACAACTAATGAAAAACTGTTTTTT
TRBJ1-3	TRBD1	16	TRBV5-4	NA	CASSPDRGHSGNTIYF	TGTGCCAGCAGCCCGGACAGGGGGCACTCTGGAAACACCATATATTTT
TRBJ2-7	NA	14	TRBV14	NA	CASSQRQATYEQYF	TGTGCCAGCAGCCAGCGACAGGCCACCTACGAGCAGTACTTC
TRBJ2-1	TRBD2	15	TRBV5-1	NA	CASSLDSGRATEQFF	TGCGCCAGCAGCTTGGATAGCGGGAGGGCCACTGAGCAGTTCTTC
TRBJ1-3	TRBD1	16	TRBV2	NA	CASSGSDRGSGNTIYF	TGTGCCAGCAGTGGATCTGACAGGGGCTCTGGAAACACCATATATTTT
TRBJ1-3	NA	13	TRBV15	few	CATRNNRDSTIYF	TGTGCCACCAGAAACAACAGGGATAGCACCATATATTTT
TRBJ2-7	TRBD1	14	TRBV18	few	CASSPTTGNYEQYF	TGTGCCAGCTCACCAACGACAGGGAACTACGAGCAGTACTTC
TRBJ1-2	NA	14	TRBV5-1	NA	CASSLDAINYGYTF	TGCGCCAGCAGCTTGGATGCGATTAACTATGGCTACACCTTC
TRBJ1-3	TRBD1	14	TRBV5-8	NA	CASSYRGPGNTIYF	TGTGCCAGCAGCTACAGGGGGCCTGGAAACACCATATATTTT
TRBJ1-5	NA	15	TRBV28	NA	CASKSPGTPDEPQHF	TGTGCCAGCAAAAGCCCCGGGACTCCCGACGAACCCCAGCATTTT
TRBJ2-7	TRBD2	16	TRBV15	NA	CATSGGLAGTSYEQYF	TGTGCCACCAGCGGCGGACTAGCGGGGACCTCCTACGAGCAGTACTTC
TRBJ1-5	NA	13	TRBV6-4	NA	CASSVEVAQPQHF	TGTGCCAGCAGTGTTGAGGTTGCTCAGCCCCAGCATTTT
TRBJ2-3	TRBD2	15	TRBV29-1	NA	CSVDFAGGFTDTQYF	TGCAGCGTTGATTTCGCGGGAGGGTTCACAGATACGCAGTATTTT
TRBJ2-5	NA	12	TRBV29-1	NA	CSVEQGRETQYF	TGCAGCGTTGAGCAGGGTAGAGAGACCCAGTACTTC
TRBJ2-7	TRBD1	14	TRBV30	NA	CAWRNRDRSPEQYF	TGTGCCTGGAGGAACCGGGACAGGTCCCCTGAGCAGTACTTC
TRBJ2-7	TRBD1	14	TRBV27	NA	CASSWDDRAYEQYF	TGTGCCAGCAGTTGGGATGACAGGGCCTACGAGCAGTACTTC
TRBJ1-1	NA	11	TRBV20-1	NA	CSARRDTEAFF	TGCAGTGCTAGACGGGACACTGAAGCTTTCTTT
TRBJ2-3	TRBD2	17	TRBV25-1	NA	CASRALAGGPSGDTQYF	TGTGCCAGCAGGGCCTTAGCGGGAGGGCCCTCGGGAGATACGCAGTATTTT
TRBJ1-5	TRBD1	13	TRBV19	few	CASNGQGRSPQHF	TGTGCCAGTAACGGACAGGGGCGGTCGCCCCAGCATTTT
TRBJ2-5	TRBD1	13	TRBV27	few	CDSGGTGWENKYF	TGTGACAGCGGCGGGACAGGGTGGGAGAACAAGTACTTC
TRBJ1-1	NA	15	TRBV5-1	once	CASSLAGRVGTEAFF	TGCGCCAGCAGCTTGGCCGGCAGGGTAGGCACTGAAGCTTTCTTT
TRBJ2-2	TRBD2	15	TRBV27	once	CASTPLAGYTGELFF	TGTGCCAGCACTCCACTAGCGGGATACACCGGGGAGCTGTTTTTT
TRBJ2-3	TRBD2	15	TRBV30	once	CAWSGTSAGGGTQYF	TGTGCCTGGAGTGGGACTAGCGCCGGCGGGGGGACGCAGTATTTT
TRBJ2-1	NA	13	TRBV7-9	NA	CASSLGRADEQFF	TGTGCCAGCAGCTTAGGGAGGGCCGATGAGCAGTTCTTC
TRBJ2-7	TRBD2	14	TRBV5-1	NA	CASSLGPSGYEQYF	TGCGCCAGCAGCTTGGGTCCTAGCGGATACGAGCAGTACTTC
TRBJ2-1	NA	14	TRBV29-1	NA	CSVEGGRRYNEQFF	TGCAGCGTTGAAGGGGGCCGAAGGTACAATGAGCAGTTCTTC
TRBJ2-7	NA	15	TRBV28	once	CASSFPTSYSYEQYF	TGTGCCAGCAGTTTCCCCACTAGCTACTCCTACGAGCAGTACTTC
TRBJ2-3	TRBD2	13	TRBV10-1	few	CASSGDYKATQYF	TGCGCCAGCAGTGGGGACTATAAAGCTACGCAGTATTTT
TRBJ2-3	TRBD2	16	TRBV4-1	NA	CASSPGVAGLTDTQYF	TGCGCCAGCAGCCCCGGGGTAGCGGGCCTCACAGATACGCAGTATTTT
TRBJ2-1	NA	15	TRBV4-2	NA	CASSQESGIYNEQFF	TGTGCCAGCAGCCAAGAGTCCGGGATCTACAATGAGCAGTTCTTC
TRBJ2-7	NA	13	TRBV6-5	NA	CASSYQRAYEQYF	TGTGCCAGCAGTTACCAGCGCGCCTACGAGCAGTACTTC
TRBJ2-5	TRBD1	15	TRBV7-3	NA	CASSLLGQSQETQYF	TGTGCCAGCAGCTTATTGGGACAGAGCCAAGAGACCCAGTACTTC
TRBJ2-7	TRBD2	15	TRBV6-5	NA	CASSSGLAGSYEQYF	TGTGCCAGCAGTTCGGGACTAGCGGGATCCTACGAGCAGTACTTC
TRBJ1-4	TRBD1	16	TRBV28	NA	CASSPQDRGNNEKLFF	TGTGCCAGCAGTCCCCAGGACAGGGGTAATAATGAAAAACTGTTTTTT